The present entry profiles one T cell receptor beta chain with its context. TCRdb re-derived calls from the 5' RACE reads in MiXCR, one entry per CDR3 protein. The sample lists fewer than 55,000 distinct CDR3 sequences, 9.5% to 12% occurring once. Germline V lookup: CDR1 MDHEN, CDR2 SYDVKM. Trimming cost V 5 bases and J 6 bases, with 16 bases left between them. The CDR3 spans 15 residues. These data are taken from a study of early T cells in non-severe SARS-CoV-2 infection. The material sequenced was whole blood. The rearrangement joins TRBV28 to TRBJ1-4; D ambiguous. This sequence originates from an adult who was a healthcare worker with PCR-confirmed SARS-CoV-2 infection or an uninfected control (not recorded which). CDR3 in amino acids: CASSEPTSGYEKLFF. In DNA form, the CDR3 reads TGTGCCAGCAGTGAACCAACCTCCGGGTATGAAAAACTGTTTTTT.